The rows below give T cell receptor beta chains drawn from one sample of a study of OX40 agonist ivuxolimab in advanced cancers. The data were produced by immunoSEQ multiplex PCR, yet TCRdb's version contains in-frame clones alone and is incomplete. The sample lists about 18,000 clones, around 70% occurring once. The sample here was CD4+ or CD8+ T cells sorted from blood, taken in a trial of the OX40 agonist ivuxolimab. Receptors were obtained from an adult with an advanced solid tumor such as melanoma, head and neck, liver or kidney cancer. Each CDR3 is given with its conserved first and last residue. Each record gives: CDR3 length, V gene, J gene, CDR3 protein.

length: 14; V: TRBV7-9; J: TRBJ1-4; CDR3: CASSRTGSNEKLFF
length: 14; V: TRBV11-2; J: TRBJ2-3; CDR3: CASEITGLTDTQYF
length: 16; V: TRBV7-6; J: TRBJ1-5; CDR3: CASSDDDRGGNQPQHF
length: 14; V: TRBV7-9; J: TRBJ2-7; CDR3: CASKPRTGDAEQYF
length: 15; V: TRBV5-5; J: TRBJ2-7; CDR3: CASSGARTASYEQYF
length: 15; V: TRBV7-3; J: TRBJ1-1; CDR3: CASSLTHAPNTEAFF
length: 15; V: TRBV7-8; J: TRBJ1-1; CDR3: CASSLGTGMNTEAFF
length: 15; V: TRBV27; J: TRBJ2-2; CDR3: CASSGTRVGTGELFF
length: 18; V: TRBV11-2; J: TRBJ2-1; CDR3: CASSLKSRVDVAHNEQFF
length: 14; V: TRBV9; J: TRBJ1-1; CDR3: CASSGGQMNTEAFF
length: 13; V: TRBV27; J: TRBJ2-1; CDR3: CASSPQQGTEQFF
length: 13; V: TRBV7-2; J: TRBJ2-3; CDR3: CASREGGTDTQYF
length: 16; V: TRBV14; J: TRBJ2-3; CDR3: CASSQVRGGSTDTQYF
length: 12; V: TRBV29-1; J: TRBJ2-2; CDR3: CSVVKGAGELFF
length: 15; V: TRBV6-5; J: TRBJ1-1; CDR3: CASSYRGDRGAEAFF
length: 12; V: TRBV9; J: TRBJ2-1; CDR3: CASSVAGKEQFF
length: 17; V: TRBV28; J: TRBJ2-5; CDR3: CASSPIPGLARQETQYF
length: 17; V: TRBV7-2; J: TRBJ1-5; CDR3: CASSLQGADYSNQPQHF
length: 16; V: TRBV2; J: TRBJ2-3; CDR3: CASSESGTGNTDTQYF
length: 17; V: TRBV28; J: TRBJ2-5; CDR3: CASSSVPGTEYQETQYF
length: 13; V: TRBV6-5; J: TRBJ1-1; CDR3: CASSYTPKVEAFF
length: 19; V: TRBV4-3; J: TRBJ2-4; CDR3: CASSQETGTLSFDKNIQYF
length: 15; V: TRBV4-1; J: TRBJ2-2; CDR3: CASSQRTSGTGELFF
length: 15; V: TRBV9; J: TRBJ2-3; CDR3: CASSVARGLSDTQYF
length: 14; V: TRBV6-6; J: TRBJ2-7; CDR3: CASSYGGDVNEQYF
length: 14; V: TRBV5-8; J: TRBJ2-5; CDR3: CASSFGTGEETQYF
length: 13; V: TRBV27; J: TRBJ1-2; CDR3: CASSPTGNYGYTF
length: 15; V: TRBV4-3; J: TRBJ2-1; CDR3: CASSQDVQLGNEQFF
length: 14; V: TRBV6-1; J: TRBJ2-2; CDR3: CASGQRGNTGELFF
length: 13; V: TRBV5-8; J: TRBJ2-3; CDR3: CASSSLGGDTQYF
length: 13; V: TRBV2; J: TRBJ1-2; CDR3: CASSEGAEDGYTF
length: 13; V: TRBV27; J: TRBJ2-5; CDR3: CASSLRGTETQYF